One and the same sample provided the 23 T cell receptor beta chains below, sequenced in a study of T cells in Graves' hyperthyroidism and ophthalmopathy. Regions amplified from RNA transcripts were the TCR beta CDR3 regions. The TCR CDR3 first-round RT-PCR relied on the HTBI primer set. TCRdb processed the multiplex PCR reads anew with MiXCR; each CDR3 protein has one entry. Among about 480,000 distinct CDR3 sequences listed, around a quarter were seen once. Sequenced sample: blood. Receptors were obtained from a woman aged 25 to 39 with Graves' ophthalmopathy.

In this sample, this clonotype turned up many times. The rearrangement uses TRBV20-1 and TRBJ1-1, with TRBD1 as a possible D gene (6 bases). Trimming removed 0 bases at V and 10 bases at J, with 12 bases between. Germline CDR1 is DFQATT and CDR2 is SNEGSKA (reference sequence). The CDR3 consists of 12 residues. CDR3 loop: CSARDRGLTAFF. DNA of the CDR3: TGCAGTGCTAGAGATCGGGGGCTAACAGCTTTCTTT.

J is TRBJ1-1 and V is TRBV29-1, with D unresolved. Per germline, CDR1 SQVTM and CDR2 ANQGSEA. The CDR3 contains 14 residues. V was cut by 1 base and J by 5 bases, with 14 bases left in between. CDR3 sequence reads: CSVEGKQVNTEAFF. The CDR3 nucleotides are TGCAGCGTTGAAGGGAAGCAAGTAAATACTGAAGCTTTCTTT. Complete variable domain (other parts from reference TRBV29-1 and TRBJ1-1): SAVISQKPSRDICQRGTSLTIQCQVDSQVTMMFWYRQQPGQSLTLIATANQGSEATYESGFVIDKFPISRPNLTFSTLTVSNMSPEDSSIYLCSVEGKQVNTEAFFGQGTRLTVV.

In this sample, this clonotype turned up many times. The rearrangement links TRBV6-1 to TRBJ2-2; 8 bases map to TRBD1. The CDR3 has 16 residues. V shed 6 bases and J 1 base; nucleotides not matched to a gene: 7. Germline V gene sequence: CDR1 MNHNS, CDR2 SASEGT. CDR3 sequence (DNA): TGTGCCAGCAGACCCACCGGGACAGGGAACACCGGGGAGCTGTTTTTT. Protein product: CASRPTGTGNTGELFF.

The sample holds many counts of this clonotype. The chain is built from TRBV7-9 and TRBJ1-1, with TRBD1 identical over 7 bases. Germline V gives CDR1 SEHNR, CDR2 FQNEAQ (reference sequence). The trim removed 5 bases at V and 3 bases at J, leaving 9 bases unmatched. The CDR3 has 15 amino acids. The CDR3 DNA reads TGTGCCAGCAGCCCGACAGGAGGGGGCTACACTGAAGCTTTCTTT. Its protein product is CASSPTGGGYTEAFF.

The chain carries TRBV20-1 and TRBJ2-5; TRBD2 might be the D (5 bases). Germline V CDR1 and CDR2: DFQATT, SNEGSKA (reference sequence). The CDR3 contains 15 residues. V gave up 2 bases and J gave up 5 bases, with 18 bases separating them. For the CDR3, the DNA is TGCAGTGCTAGAACCCCGGCCGGGGAGAGGGAGACCCAGTACTTC. This encodes CSARTPAGERETQYF.

This clonotype was seen many times. The rearrangement uses TRBV29-1 and TRBJ2-5; 7 nucleotides agree with TRBD2. V was clipped by 6 bases and J by 5 bases; unmatched bases: 6. Per germline, CDR1 SQVTM and CDR2 ANQGSEA. CDR3 size: 12 residues. Here the CDR3 reads CSVTSQWETQYF. The CDR3 DNA follows: TGCAGCGTGACTAGCCAGTGGGAGACCCAGTACTTC.

This clonotype turned up a few times. V is TRBV24-1 and J is TRBJ2-5; D is unclear. This CDR3 comprises 12 residues. Trimming left V 3 bases short and J 7 bases short, with 8 bases between. Germline V lookup: CDR1 KGHDR, CDR2 SFDVKD. CDR3 loop: CATSDEWGTQYF. CDR3 DNA sequence: TGTGCCACCAGTGATGAATGGGGGACCCAGTACTTC.

This clonotype was counted many times. The CDR3 sequence is CASSLTGQTTGELFF. The DNA of the CDR3 is TGCGCCAGCAGCTTAACGGGACAGACAACCGGGGAGCTGTTTTTT. V and J are TRBV5-1 and TRBJ2-2; 7 nucleotides agree with TRBD1. The CDR3 is 15 amino acids. Germline lookup yields CDR1 SGHRS and CDR2 YFSETQ. The ends lost 2 bases at V and 5 bases at J; junction bases unmatched: 6.

Many counts were recorded for this clonotype. The chain uses TRBV6-1 and TRBJ2-5; D remains ambiguous. The CDR3 covers 12 residues. V was cut by 3 bases and J by 7 bases, with 9 bases left in between. Germline V gives CDR1 MNHNS, CDR2 SASEGT. The CDR3 nucleotides are TGTGCCAGCAGTGAGGGAACGGGGACCCAGTACTTC. It specifies CASSEGTGTQYF.

This clonotype showed up many times. The V and J genes are TRBV7-8 and TRBJ2-2; the match to TRBD2 covers 9 bases. The CDR3 has 16 residues. Trimming at V came to 5 bases and at J to 4 bases, leaving 8 bases not matched to a gene. Per the germline V gene, CDR1 is SGHVS and CDR2 is FQNEAQ. The CDR3 protein is CASSRRGLASTGELFF. CDR3 bases: TGTGCCAGCAGCCGGCGAGGACTAGCGTCCACCGGGGAGCTGTTTTTT.

Here the CDR3 DNA reads TGTGCCAGCAGCCAATTTAGGGGGGCCTCCTACGAGCAGTACTTC. Its translation: CASSQFRGASYEQYF. This rearrangement joins TRBV14 to TRBJ2-7; D may correspond to TRBD1 or TRBD2 (6 bases each). The V gene lost 2 bases and the J gene lost 0 bases, with 11 bases spanning the gap. This CDR3 comprises 15 residues. The germline V gene has CDR1 SGHDN and CDR2 FVKESK.

This clonotype was detected ten times or more. The J gene is TRBJ1-2, the V gene TRBV28; 7 bases are a match to TRBD1. The germline gives CDR1 MDHEN, CDR2 SYDVKM. The junction had 9 bases not matched to a gene; V was cut back by 1 base and J by 4 bases. The CDR3 has 16 residues. The CDR3 DNA reads TGTGCCAGCAGTTTATTTGTGGGACAGCGTTTCTATGGCTACACCTTC. It codes for CASSLFVGQRFYGYTF.

This clonotype was seen a single time. The chain employs TRBV29-1 and TRBJ1-1; D ambiguous. The V gene lost 0 bases and the J gene lost 14 bases, with 10 bases spanning the gap. The germline V gene encodes CDR1 SQVTM and CDR2 ANQGSEA. There are 10 residues in the CDR3. This CDR3 is CSVEETLDFF. The CDR3 bases are TGCAGCGTTGAAGAGACCCTAGACTTCTTT.

The V call is TRBV7-8, the J call TRBJ1-3, with D possibly being TRBD1 (5 bases). The CDR3 runs to 16 residues. The ends were cut back, 1 base at V and 0 bases at J, with 10 bases in the middle. Per germline, CDR1 SGHVS and CDR2 FQNEAQ. This CDR3 is CASSLDEGFSGNTIYF. The DNA for the CDR3 is TGTGCCAGCAGCTTAGATGAGGGGTTCTCTGGAAACACCATATATTTT. Full variable domain (outside the CDR3, taken from reference TRBV7-8 and TRBJ1-3): GAGVSQSPRYKVAKRGQDVALRCDPISGHVSLFWYQQALGQGPEFLTYFQNEAQLDKSGLPSDRFFAERPEGSVSTLKIQRTQQEDSAVYLCASSLDEGFSGNTIYFGEGSWLTVV.

This clonotype was counted at least ten times. V usage is TRBV10-3 and J usage is TRBJ1-5; 7 nucleotides agree with TRBD1. Germline V gene lookup returns CDR1 ENHRY and CDR2 SYGVKD. The trim removed 3 bases at V and 5 bases at J, leaving 4 bases unmatched. The CDR3 sequence is 14 residues long. Written as DNA, the CDR3 is TGTGCCATCAGTGAAAGCAGGGGGGATCAGCCCCAGCATTTT. Translation gives CAISESRGDQPQHF.

The chain recombines TRBV28 with TRBJ2-7; 8 bases are a match to TRBD1. Germline loops: CDR1 MDHEN, CDR2 SYDVKM. This CDR3 region has 14 residues. The V and J ends lost 4 bases and 6 bases, in that order; junction bases with no gene match: 8. The CDR3 DNA sequence: TGTGCCAGCAGTTACGAGGCAGGGGGCGGCGAGCAGTACTTC. Its protein is CASSYEAGGGEQYF.

This clonotype was seen ten or more times. The chain recombines TRBV2 with TRBJ1-3, with 8 bases aligning to TRBD1. CDR1 and CDR2 from the germline V gene are SNHLY and FYNNEI. The CDR3 is 14 residues long. With V trimmed by 7 bases and J by 4 bases, 6 bases remained unmatched. In DNA form, the CDR3 reads TGTGCCAGCAACCAAGACAGGGGCGGAAACACCATATATTTT. It translates to CASNQDRGGNTIYF.

This clonotype was seen just once. A much bigger clone sits one base away, suggesting this may be a read error. The chain couples TRBV29-1 to TRBJ2-5, with D perhaps matching TRBD2 (6 bases). Looked up from germline, CDR1 is SQVTM and CDR2 is ANQGSEA. The CDR3 is 13 residues long. In DNA form, the CDR3 reads TGCAGCGTTGAAAGGCTAGCGTGGGAGACCCAGTGCTTC. It is translated as CSVERLAWETQCF.

The V gene is TRBV27, the J gene TRBJ2-7, with a tentative D call TRBD2 (6 bases). This CDR3 is built from 16 residues. The germline V gene encodes CDR1 MNHEY and CDR2 SMNVEV (reference sequence). V lost 0 bases and J 2 bases, leaving 14 bases between the germline ends. Here the CDR3 reads CASSLSVGSRAYEQYF. The CDR3, as DNA: TGTGCCAGCAGTTTATCGGTCGGGAGTAGGGCCTACGAGCAGTACTTC.

This clonotype was observed at least ten times. The chain is built from TRBV11-3 and TRBJ2-5; 9 nucleotides match TRBD2. Unmatched junction bases numbered 11, after V lost 1 base and J lost 5 bases. The CDR3 sequence is 17 residues long. CDR1 and CDR2 (germline): SGHNT, YENEEA. CDR3 residues: CASSLVGGGGLGETQYF. CDR3 sequence (DNA): TGTGCCAGCAGCTTAGTAGGCGGGGGGGGCCTGGGGGAGACCCAGTACTTC.

In this sample, this clonotype turned up many times. J is TRBJ1-2 and V is TRBV12-3 or TRBV12-4, with 11 bases identical to TRBD1. The V gene end was trimmed by 4 bases and the J gene end by 2 bases; junction bases not matched to a gene: 3. The CDR3 is made up of 15 amino acids. The CDR3 DNA reads TGTGCCAGCAGTTCCGGACAGGGGGCAAACTATGGCTACACCTTC. Protein product: CASSSGQGANYGYTF.

There are many counts of this clonotype. The V gene is TRBV6-1, the J gene TRBJ1-2; the D is unclear. CDR3 length equals 14 residues. CDR1 MNHNS and CDR2 SASEGT come from the germline V gene. Trimming took off 0 bases at V and 2 bases at J, with 7 bases between the two ends. In DNA, the CDR3 is TGTGCCAGCAGTGAAGCGCAGCCGAACTATGGCTACACCTTC. Amino acids: CASSEAQPNYGYTF.

This clonotype appeared many times. V and J are TRBV28 and TRBJ1-5, with D possibly being TRBD1 (5 bases). Germline loops: CDR1 MDHEN, CDR2 SYDVKM. The CDR3 spans 14 residues. V gave up 7 bases and J gave up 2 bases, with 12 bases separating them. The CDR3 region has the DNA TGTGCCAGCAATATGGGGGGGGGCAATCAGCCCCAGCATTTT. As protein: CASNMGGGNQPQHF.